The next 25 T cell receptor beta chains were all read from a single sample in a study of CD8+ T cells in alopecia areata. Treatment reported: oral pan-JAK inhibitor, 5-10 mg twice daily. Reverse transcribed after extraction, RNA yielded cDNA as the sequencing template. Clones were sequenced by immunoSEQ multiplex PCR, and TCRdb holds only the in-frame ones, with some missing. The repertoire includes 210,000 or so clones, just over 65% of them detected once, and 1% to 1.5% sits in the top ten. This sample comprised CD4+ T cells sorted from blood, obtained at week 44, from a patient treated with tofacitinib. Receptor source: a human donor with alopecia areata.

The CDR3 sequence: CATSRDRGPTEAFF. CDR3 in DNA: TGTGCCACCAGCAGAGACAGGGGACCCACTGAAGCTTTCTTT. This chain connects TRBV15 to TRBJ1-1; a possible D gene is TRBD1 (6 bases). Between the trimmed V and J ends, which lost 0 bases and 4 bases, there was a span of 9 bases. The CDR3 covers 14 residues. Per germline, CDR1 LNHNV and CDR2 YYDKDF (reference sequence). Filled out from reference TRBV15 and TRBJ1-1, the complete variable domain reads DAMVIQNPRYQVTQFGKPVTLSCSQTLNHNVMYWYQQKSSQAPKLLFHYYDKDFNNEADTPDNFQSRRPNTSFCFLDIRSPGLGDTAMYLCATSRDRGPTEAFFGQGTRLTVV.

V is TRBV29-1 and J is TRBJ1-2; D gene unclear. CDR3 length equals 11 residues. The V end lost 3 bases, the J end lost 13 bases, and 15 bases lay between the germline ends. In germline, CDR1 is SQVTM, CDR2 ANQGSEA. CDR3 residues: CSVDRISGGTF. DNA for the CDR3: TGCAGCGTTGATCGCATATCCGGTGGCACCTTC.

This clone was observed once. The rearrangement uses TRBV30 and TRBJ1-2, with D unresolved. The CDR3 is made up of 14 amino acids. The V gene's germline CDR1 is GTSNPN and CDR2 SVGIG (reference sequence). Deletions cut 2 bases from V and 2 bases from J, with 12 bases between. CDR3 in DNA: TGTGCCTGGAGTCTGGTACTAGACAACTATGGCTACACCTTC. Amino acids: CAWSLVLDNYGYTF. Combining the CDR3 with reference TRBV30 and TRBJ1-2 gives the whole variable domain SQTIHQWPATLVQPVGSPLSLECTVEGTSNPNLYWYRQAAGRGLQLLFYSVGIGQISSEVPQNLSASRPQDRQFILSSKKLLLSDSGFYLCAWSLVLDNYGYTFGSGTRLTVV.

The chain joins TRBV6-5 to TRBJ1-2; possibly TRBD1 for D (5 bases). V gave up 10 bases and J gave up 7 bases, with 22 bases separating them. This CDR3 spans 14 amino acids. Germline values: CDR1 MNHEY, CDR2 SVGAGI. CDR3 in DNA: TGTGCCACCACGGGGCCACACAAAGCAGGTGGCTACACCTTC. This sequence encodes CATTGPHKAGGYTF.

This sequence joins TRBV10-3 and TRBJ2-3; 7 nucleotides line up with TRBD1. The CDR3 runs to 15 residues. The J segment lost 0 bases and the V segment lost 6 bases, leaving 6 bases of the junction unmatched. Germline CDR1 ENHRY, CDR2 SYGVKD. The CDR3 region is CAIRPSTGSTDTQYF. The CDR3 DNA follows: TGTGCCATCAGACCCTCGACAGGGAGCACAGATACGCAGTATTTT.

The gene calls are TRBV5-1 and TRBJ2-1; D assignment may be TRBD1 or TRBD2 (6 bases each). V lost 0 bases and J 12 bases, leaving 16 bases between the germline ends. Germline V gene lookup returns CDR1 SGHRS and CDR2 YFSETQ. This CDR3 spans 14 amino acids. The CDR3 nucleotides are TGCGCCAGCAGCTTGGGACTATCGGGGGCTCGGCAGTTCTTC. Its protein is CASSLGLSGARQFF.

This clone was seen only a few times. This chain joins TRBV30 and TRBJ2-5; TRBD2 might be the D (5 bases). The CDR3 contains 13 residues. V lost 4 bases to trimming and J lost 1 base, with 10 bases between them. Looked up from germline, CDR1 is GTSNPN and CDR2 is SVGIG (reference sequence). CDR3: CAWNRGFQETQYF. The CDR3 coding sequence is TGTGCCTGGAATCGGGGATTCCAAGAGACCCAGTACTTC.

This clone came up a few times. The genes are TRBV30 and TRBJ1-1; no definite D call. The CDR3 covers 12 residues. The V gene's germline CDR1 is GTSNPN and CDR2 SVGIG (reference sequence). V gave up 2 bases and J gave up 6 bases, with 10 bases separating them. DNA of the CDR3: TGTGCCTGGAGTACGGGGATTGCTGAAGCTTTCTTT. Protein sequence: CAWSTGIAEAFF.

V and J are TRBV11-2 and TRBJ2-7; possible D gene TRBD2, 5 bases. Trimming removed 6 bases at V and 7 bases at J, with 16 bases between. There are 13 residues in the CDR3. Germline CDR1 reads SGHAT; CDR2 reads FQNNGV. CDR3: CASREAGAGEQYF. CDR3 bases: TGTGCCAGCAGGGAGGCAGGCGCTGGGGAGCAGTACTTC.

This rearrangement joins TRBV6-6 to TRBJ1-5; D ambiguous. This CDR3 is 14 amino acids long. The ends were cut back, 7 bases at V and 0 bases at J, with 10 bases in the middle. Germline CDR1 is MNHNY and CDR2 is SVGAGI (reference sequence). In nucleotides, the CDR3 is TGTGCCAGCATAGACCTGCATAGCAATCAGCCCCAGCATTTT. Amino acids: CASIDLHSNQPQHF.

The chain joins TRBV5-1 to TRBJ1-1; D not resolved. Germline values: CDR1 SGHRS, CDR2 YFSETQ. Trimming removed 5 bases at V and 3 bases at J, with 2 bases between. The length of the CDR3 is 10 residues. The CDR3 here is CASRYTEAFF. CDR3 nucleotides: TGCGCCAGCAGATACACTGAAGCTTTCTTT.

The chain recombines TRBV7-2 with TRBJ2-1; D ambiguous. The CDR3 loop spans 13 amino acids. Germline V gives CDR1 SGHTA, CDR2 FQGNSA. V dropped 1 base and J dropped 6 bases, with 7 bases sitting between them. The CDR3 spells CASSLEMVNEQFF. CDR3 sequence (DNA): TGTGCCAGCAGCTTAGAGATGGTCAATGAGCAGTTCTTC.

The rearrangement joins TRBV4-3 to TRBJ1-2, with 8 bases that match TRBD1. After removal of 4 bases from V and 5 bases from J, the junction contained 9 bases not matched to a gene. Per germline, CDR1 LGHNA and CDR2 YSLEER. CDR3 length: 15 amino acids. Here the CDR3 DNA reads TGCGCCAGCAGCCGCGATATACAGGGGGAATATGGCTACACCTTC. This gives the protein CASSRDIQGEYGYTF.

The rearrangement uses TRBV13 and TRBJ2-1; D perhaps matches TRBD1 (6 bases). Germline CDR1 is PRHDT and CDR2 is FYEKMQ (reference sequence). CDR3 length: 14 amino acids. V was pared by 2 bases and J by 5 bases, with 10 bases between. CDR3 nucleotide sequence: TGTGCCAGCAGCTTATGGACAGTCCACAATGAGCAGTTCTTC. Translated: CASSLWTVHNEQFF. Full variable domain (remainder filled in from reference TRBV13 and TRBJ2-1): AAGVIQSPRHLIKEKRETATLKCYPIPRHDTVYWYQQGPGQDPQFLISFYEKMQSDKGSIPDRFSAQQFSDYHSELNMSSLELGDSALYFCASSLWTVHNEQFFGPGTRLTVL.

In its sample, this clone was seen a few times. The rearrangement joins TRBV15 to TRBJ2-7; 7 nucleotides align to TRBD1. Germline V lookup: CDR1 LNHNV, CDR2 YYDKDF (reference sequence). The CDR3 length is 15 residues. With 5 bases clipped from V and 0 bases from J, the junction kept 7 bases outside the gene matches. The CDR3 nucleotides are TGTGCCACCAGCGCCGAGGGACAGCCCTCCTACGAGCAGTACTTC. Translating gives CATSAEGQPSYEQYF. Combining the CDR3 with reference TRBV15 and TRBJ2-7 gives the whole variable domain DAMVIQNPRYQVTQFGKPVTLSCSQTLNHNVMYWYQQKSSQAPKLLFHYYDKDFNNEADTPDNFQSRRPNTSFCFLDIRSPGLGDTAMYLCATSAEGQPSYEQYFGPGTRLTVT.

The CDR3 DNA reads TGCGCCAGCAGCTTGCACGGAGGGAATCAGCCCCAGCATTTT. Translated: CASSLHGGNQPQHF. The chain recombines TRBV5-1 with TRBJ1-5; no clear D. Germline CDR1 reads SGHRS; CDR2 reads YFSETQ. CDR3 size: 14 residues. V shed 1 base and J shed 4 bases, with 9 bases lying between them.

This clone was counted once. This chain links TRBV5-6 with TRBJ1-2; tentatively, D is TRBD1 (5 bases). This CDR3 contains 15 residues. Looked up from germline, CDR1 is SGHDT and CDR2 is YYEEEE. Trimming cost V 4 bases and J 5 bases, with 18 bases left between them. For the CDR3, the DNA is TGTGCCAGCAGCACCCGGGACTCCAAGGGGTATGGCTACACCTTC. As protein: CASSTRDSKGYGYTF. The complete variable domain, with remaining parts taken from reference TRBV5-6 and TRBJ1-2, reads DAGVTQSPTHLIKTRGQQVTLRCSPKSGHDTVSWYQQALGQGPQFIFQYYEEEERQRGNFPDRFSGHQFPNYSSELNVNALLLGDSALYLCASSTRDSKGYGYTFGSGTRLTVV.

The genes are TRBV11-2 and TRBJ1-1; possibly TRBD1 for D (6 bases). The V gene's germline CDR1 is SGHAT and CDR2 FQNNGV. With 5 bases removed from V and 1 base from J, the gap between germline ends came to 17 bases. The CDR3 spans 16 residues. CDR3 residues: CASSPRGGRSNTEAFF. For the CDR3, the DNA is TGTGCCAGCAGCCCCAGAGGGGGGCGGTCGAACACTGAAGCTTTCTTT.

The gene calls are TRBV11-3 and TRBJ2-7; 7 bases are a match to TRBD1. V dropped 1 base and J dropped 3; count of bases not matched to a gene: 3. Per the germline V gene, CDR1 is SGHNT and CDR2 is YENEEA. CDR3 length equals 14 residues. CDR3 residues: CASSLAGTDYEQYF. The CDR3 coding sequence is TGTGCCAGCAGCTTAGCCGGGACAGACTACGAGCAGTACTTC.

J is TRBJ1-6 and V is TRBV9; TRBD1 aligns across 8 bases. The CDR3 contains 15 residues. CDR1 and CDR2 (germline): SGDLS, YYNGEE. Unmatched junction bases numbered 7, after V lost 2 bases and J lost 9 bases. CDR3 sequence reads: CASSVAQGGVSPLHF. Written as DNA, the CDR3 is TGTGCCAGCAGCGTCGCACAGGGGGGGGTTTCACCCCTCCACTTT.

The chain has TRBV29-1 and TRBJ2-3; TRBD2 agrees at 11 bases. The CDR3 spans 14 residues. After removal of 7 bases from V and 3 bases from J, the junction contained 6 bases not matched to a gene. Germline V gives CDR1 SQVTM, CDR2 ANQGSEA. CDR3 sequence (DNA): TGCAGCGCTGATAGCGGGGGGGGTACAGATACGCAGTATTTT. Protein product: CSADSGGGTDTQYF.

The chain carries TRBV30 and TRBJ1-1; no clear D. Per the germline V gene, CDR1 is GTSNPN and CDR2 is SVGIG (reference sequence). This CDR3 has 12 amino acids. Trimming removed 3 bases at V and 1 base at J, with 6 bases between. CDR3 in amino acids: CAWRVGNTEAFF. CDR3 in DNA: TGTGCCTGGAGAGTTGGGAACACTGAAGCTTTCTTT. Variable domain in full (rest from reference TRBV30 and TRBJ1-1): SQTIHQWPATLVQPVGSPLSLECTVEGTSNPNLYWYRQAAGRGLQLLFYSVGIGQISSEVPQNLSASRPQDRQFILSSKKLLLSDSGFYLCAWRVGNTEAFFGQGTRLTVV.

This clone was observed a handful of times. A junction boundary mismatches the germline segment, possibly from a read error. The gene calls are TRBV27 and TRBJ2-7; D is ambiguous. The CDR3 loop spans 15 amino acids. Per germline, CDR1 MNHEY and CDR2 SMNVEV (reference sequence). The DNA for the CDR3 is TGTGCCAGCAGTCCCTGGTCGGACCCTACCTACGGGCAGTACTTC. Its translation: CASSPWSDPTYGQYF.

This clone was counted once. The V gene is TRBV7-2, the J gene TRBJ1-2; D may be TRBD1 (5 bases). Germline V gene data show CDR1 as SGHTA and CDR2 as FQGNSA. The CDR3 covers 13 residues. Between the trimmed V and J ends, which lost 1 base and 5 bases, there was a span of 8 bases. CDR3 DNA: TGTGCCAGCAGCTTAGGGGGCCCGTATGGCTACACCTTC. Translation: CASSLGGPYGYTF.

The chain joins TRBV6-5 to TRBJ2-3; D is unresolved. Trimming took off 5 bases at V and 1 base at J, with 4 bases between the two ends. Germline-derived CDR1 and CDR2 are MNHEY and SVGAGI. The CDR3 spans 12 residues. The CDR3 here is CASSRGTDTQYF. The DNA for the CDR3 is TGTGCCAGCAGTCGGGGCACAGATACGCAGTATTTT.